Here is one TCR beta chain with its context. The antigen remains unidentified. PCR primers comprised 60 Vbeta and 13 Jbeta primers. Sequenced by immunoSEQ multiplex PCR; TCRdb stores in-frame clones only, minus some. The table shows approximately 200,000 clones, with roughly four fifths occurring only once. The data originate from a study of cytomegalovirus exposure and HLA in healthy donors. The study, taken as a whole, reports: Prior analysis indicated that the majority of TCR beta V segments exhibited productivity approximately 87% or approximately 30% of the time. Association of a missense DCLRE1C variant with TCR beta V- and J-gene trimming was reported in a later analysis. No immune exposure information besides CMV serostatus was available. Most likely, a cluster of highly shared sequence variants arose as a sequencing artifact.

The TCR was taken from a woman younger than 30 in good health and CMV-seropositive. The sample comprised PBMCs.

CDR3 sequence (DNA): TGTGCCATCAGTGAGCAGTTGGGGACAGGGGCGGACACTGAAGCTTTCTTT. Residues: CAISEQLGTGADTEAFF. The chain joins TRBV10-3 to TRBJ1-1; 10 nucleotides line up with TRBD1. The V gene end was trimmed by 2 bases and the J gene end by 3 bases; junction bases not matched to a gene: 9. Looked up from germline, CDR1 is ENHRY and CDR2 is SYGVKD. The CDR3 length is 17 residues.